Included here is one T cell receptor (beta chain) sequence, with context. No antigen is known for it. The sample originates from a study of cytomegalovirus exposure and HLA in healthy donors. 60 Vbeta and 13 Jbeta primers were used in PCR. Sequencing used immunoSEQ multiplex PCR; TCRdb keeps in-frame clones, though not all of them. The data show roughly 120,000 clones, 80% to 90% seen once. General observations from the study: Available immune exposure information was restricted to CMV serostatus only. Some V segments (TRBV6-2 and TRBV6-3 among them) were excluded as indistinguishable.

CDR3 size: 17 residues. Looked up from germline, CDR1 is SGDLS and CDR2 is YYNGEE. V dropped 3 bases and J dropped 7; count of bases not matched to a gene: 10. Source material: PBMCs. This TCR derives from a young woman in good health and CMV-seronegative. The chain couples TRBV9 to TRBJ2-2, with 12 positions matching TRBD2. CDR3 residues: CASSARGLAGKHGELFF. The CDR3 DNA is TGTGCCAGCAGCGCCAGAGGACTAGCGGGAAAACACGGGGAGCTGTTTTTT.